This T cell receptor beta chain was retrieved from a study of regulatory T cells in long-lasting Graves disease. Study-wide findings and caveats: Persistent disease showed a preference for TRBV28, TRBJ1-2 and TRBJ2-5. What was studied was peripheral blood only, and not thyroid tissue.

This CDR3 spans 13 amino acids. Germline-derived CDR1 and CDR2 are SGHRS and YFSETQ. V lost 4 bases to trimming and J lost 4 bases, with 12 bases between them. Noted time point: newly diagnosed GD, antithyroid drugs for less than 3 months. From RNA extracted from PBMCs, the TCR library was made. EDTA tubes received 9 to 10 milliliters of collected peripheral blood. This clonotype was detected ten times or more. Its antigen is currently unknown. iRepertoire HTBI primers and Arm-PCR of CDR3 regions built TCR beta libraries. MiXCR, applied by TCRdb to the multiplex PCR reads, yields one record per CDR3 protein. The sample has 620,000 or so distinct CDR3 sequences, approximately 15% seen once; the top ten hold around 18%. These same records also appear under a second study, on T cells in Graves' hyperthyroidism and ophthalmopathy. Per that study: Blood also contained most expanded thyroid clonotypes above 0.001.

This receptor was taken from a woman in her thirties with Graves disease. The chain employs TRBV5-1 and TRBJ2-7; D remains unclear. The sample was peripheral blood mononuclear cells (PBMCs), taken at new diagnosis, from a patient treated with antithyroid drugs. CDR3 coding DNA: TGCGCCAGCAGCCCCGGAGATAGGTACGAGCAGTACTTC. This gives the protein CASSPGDRYEQYF.